Reported below is one T cell receptor (beta chain). This sample was included in a study of blood T cell repertoires in COVID-19. Repertoires were generated with immunoSEQ multiplex PCR, while TCRdb's copy carries only in-frame clones and drops some. This repertoire shows around 300,000 clones, 85% found once; its top ten account for around 4%. The CDR3 runs to 13 residues. The germline CDR1 and CDR2 sequences are SGHNT and YENEEA. Trimming at V came to 1 base and at J to 4 bases, leaving 0 bases not matched to a gene. The V gene is TRBV11-3, the J gene TRBJ1-1; 7 positions match TRBD1. The receptor's source is a woman aged 45-59 years with active or convalescent COVID-19. Sequencing used peripheral blood. The CDR3 is CASSLAGGTEAFF. In nucleotides, the CDR3 is TGTGCCAGCAGCTTAGCAGGGGGCACTGAAGCTTTCTTT.